This TCR beta chain was profiled in a study of beta chain features in type 1 diabetes. Study information: On cell yields, gender and age, patients and healthy donors were similar.

Of note for this clone: Other DNA sequences in the same sample also yield this CDR3.

Isolated RNA was reverse transcribed in full, so expressed TCRB transcripts were sequenced. This table comes from immunoSEQ multiplex PCR, and its TCRdb copy is limited to in-frame clones, with some not included. The table includes 390,000 or so clones, about 14% detected once. The CDR3 totals 15 residues. Germline CDR1 and CDR2: SGDLS and YYNGEE. Between the trimmed V and J ends, which lost 0 bases and 2 bases, there was a span of 8 bases. Markers CD45RO/CCR7/CD25/CD127/CD95/CD27 served to sort CD4+ naive, central memory, regulatory and stem cell-like memory cells. The sequence was obtained from a young man in good health. The source material was naive CD4+ T cells from blood. This chain uses TRBV9 with TRBJ2-2; either TRBD1 or TRBD2 may supply D (5 bases each). CDR3 DNA sequence: TGTGCCAGCAGCGTAGCAGGGAGAAACACCGGGGAGCTGTTTTTT. It yields the protein CASSVAGRNTGELFF.